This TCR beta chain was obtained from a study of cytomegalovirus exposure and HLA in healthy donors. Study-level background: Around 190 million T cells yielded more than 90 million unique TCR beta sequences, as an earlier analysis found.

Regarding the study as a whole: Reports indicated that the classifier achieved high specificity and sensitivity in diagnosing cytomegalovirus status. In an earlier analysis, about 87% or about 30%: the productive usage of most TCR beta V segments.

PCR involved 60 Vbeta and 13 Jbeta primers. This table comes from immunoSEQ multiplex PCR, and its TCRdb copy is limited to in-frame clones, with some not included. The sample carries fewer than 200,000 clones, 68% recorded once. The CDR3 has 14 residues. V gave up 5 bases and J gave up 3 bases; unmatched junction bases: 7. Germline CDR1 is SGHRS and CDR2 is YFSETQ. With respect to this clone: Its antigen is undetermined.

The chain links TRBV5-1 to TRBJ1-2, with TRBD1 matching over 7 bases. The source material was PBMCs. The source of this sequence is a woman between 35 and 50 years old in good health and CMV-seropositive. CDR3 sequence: CASRGGGRDYGYTF. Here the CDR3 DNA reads TGCGCCAGCAGAGGAGGGGGCAGGGACTATGGCTACACCTTC.